This T cell receptor beta chain was captured in a study of blood T cell repertoires in COVID-19. Study in general: Donors in the United States, Italy and Spain gave samples during acute or convalescent COVID-19.

Sequencing used immunoSEQ multiplex PCR; TCRdb keeps in-frame clones, though not all of them. The table shows approximately 90,000 clones, with roughly 80% occurring only once. This CDR3 comprises 16 residues. Germline-derived CDR1 and CDR2 are SGHNT and YYREEE (reference sequence). With V trimmed by 4 bases and J by 1 base, 5 bases remained unmatched. The TCR sequence derives from a woman of 80 years or more with acute or convalescent COVID-19. Sequences were obtained from peripheral blood. The chain joins TRBV5-4 to TRBJ2-3; TRBD2 matches 11 bases. The CDR3: CASSAGTSGRTDTQYF. The CDR3 bases are TGTGCCAGCAGCGCTGGGACTAGCGGCCGCACAGATACGCAGTATTTT.